This T cell receptor (beta chain) was sequenced for a study of Ad26.COV2.S vaccination and SARS-CoV-2 variants (dated by TCRdb to 2020 to 2023). A note on the overall study: The specificity and breadth of SARS-CoV-2-reactive T cell receptors after Ad26.COV2.S vaccination were assessed by TCRbeta repertoire sequencing. The TCR-sequenced set comprised approximately 30 samples: 19 Ad26.COV2.S vaccine recipients, 5 placebo recipients and 8 SARS-CoV-2 convalescent individuals.

The immunoSEQ Assay was used to sequence TCRbeta CDR3 regions. After extraction, genomic DNA underwent amplification by bias-controlled multiplex PCR, followed by high-throughput sequencing. Concerning the study's data processing: Collapsing and filtering of sequences were performed to quantify the absolute abundance of each unique TCRbeta CDR3 region. Usable DNA was measured by amplifying reference genes present in all nucleated cells, and TCRbeta template counts were normalized to that usable DNA to estimate T cell fraction. Repertoire TCRs were annotated as SARS-CoV-2-specific by exact matching of V gene, CDR3 amino acid sequence and J gene to a known reactive TCR set. The reference SARS-CoV-2 TCR set came from MIRA and was filtered for enrichment in COVID-19-positive ImmuneCODE repertoires, removing public or cross-reactive TCRs. Using the MIRA antigens, annotated TCRs were further analysed by specific ORF or by position within an ORF. Breadth was defined as annotated unique rearrangements over total unique productive rearrangements; depth was the summed frequency of those rearrangements. TCR breadth was compared between groups using two-sided Wilcoxon rank-sum tests. Imported from immuneACCESS, the table was reduced by TCRdb to in-frame sequences with V and J called. These copies leave out some clones; in studies compared against another copy, an unresolved V gene accounts for under half, and the cause of the remainder is not known. The V and J calls and clone size come from that table; D and trimming were worked out from the DNA. The sample data list 150,000 to 200,000 clones, and around 90% of these were observed just once. The ten top clones hold 5% to 7% of the sample.

Reading the germline V gene gives CDR1 MNHNS and CDR2 SASEGT. Spanning cysteine to phenylalanine, the CDR3 consists of 15 amino acids. Of the read, only the CDR3 DNA is kept; its 45 bases are in frame from base 1. V is clipped by 2 bases and J by 1 base, and the sequence between their germline boundaries is 11 bases long. The investigation overall reported the following: Substantial breadth of spike-specific CD8+ and CD4+ T cell responses was reported after vaccination. Comparable non-spike TCR breadth was observed between vaccine and placebo recipients, consistent with only spike being contained in the vaccine. Higher spike-specific TCR breadth was observed in Ad26.COV2.S recipients than in placebo recipients (P = 0.0014). It was noted by the authors that total T cell responses may have been underestimated by the TCR breadth and depth analyses.

The meaning of the sample's time point label: individuals recovered from natural SARS-CoV-2 infection. A remark on this clone: What this receptor recognizes is not known. Base qualities are not recorded, but no much larger clone differs from it by a single base.

The V gene is TRBV6-1 and the J gene is TRBJ1-1; too little of a D gene remains to name it. The TCR originated in a human donor who had recovered from COVID-19. The sequences come from peripheral blood, collected after recovery from COVID-19. This receptor carries the CDR3 CASSEFRISNTEAFF. The DNA sequence is given as TGTGCCAGCAGTGAATTCCGAATATCGAACACTGAAGCTTTCTTT.